This TCR beta chain was profiled in a study of human T cells and chemical hapten exposure. Concerning this clonotype: Its cognate antigen is unknown.

As for time point: patch test 1, 2 weeks after DPC sensitization. Sample treatment: therapeutic diphenylcyclopropenone sensitization with weekly scalp DPC. Blood collection took place prior to placing each patch test. Overall study results and limits: Expanded TCRs showed more large CDR3 clusters than pre-sensitization or healthy control sets.

This CDR3 is built from 15 residues. The V and J ends lost 1 base and 8 bases respectively, with 15 bases between them. From germline, CDR1 is LGHDT and CDR2 YNNKEL (reference sequence). TCRdb processed the RACE reads anew with MiXCR; each CDR3 protein has one entry. The repertoire has some 170,000 distinct CDR3 sequences, more than 20% of them found once; the top ten carry about 6.7%. Sequenced material: whole blood, taken in connection with sensitization to the hapten diphenylcyclopropenone (DPC). The chain recombines TRBV3-1 with TRBJ2-1; D gene unclear. The receptor was isolated from a woman in her fifties or sixties with alopecia areata. Some clones in this sample may be carry-over from other donors' samples. The CDR3 sequence: CASSQGAIKGHEQFF. The CDR3, as DNA: TGTGCCAGCAGCCAAGGGGCTATTAAGGGCCATGAGCAGTTCTTC.